Listed below are T cell receptor beta chains from one sample, sequenced in a study of shared clonotypes between healthy human individuals. Using immunoSEQ multiplex PCR, the repertoire was profiled, and TCRdb retains in-frame clones only, with some absent. This table has around 2,000,000 clones, roughly 94% appearing once. Sequencing used naive CD4+ T cells sorted from blood. The receptors stem from a man aged 18 to 30 in good health. CDR3s include the opening cysteine and the closing phenylalanine or tryptophan. The order of the fields is V gene, clone size, D gene, J gene, CDR3 protein, CDR3 DNA. D genes are given only for firm matches. Rows give clone size only sometimes, using once, few, many, or a class for an expanded clone.

TRBV5-1	.	TRBD1	TRBJ2-7	CASSWRLGQGGEQYF	TGCGCCAGCAGCTGGAGACTGGGACAGGGTGGCGAGCAGTACTTC
TRBV2	.	.	TRBJ2-7	CASSLQGPSYEQYF	TGTGCCAGCAGTTTACAGGGACCATCCTACGAGCAGTACTTC
TRBV30	.	TRBD1	TRBJ2-2	CAWSLLGQGDTGELFF	TGTGCCTGGAGTCTTTTAGGACAGGGCGACACCGGGGAGCTGTTTTTT
TRBV7-2	.	TRBD2	TRBJ2-1	CASSLGTSGRGVEQFF	TGTGCCAGCAGCTTAGGGACTAGCGGGAGGGGAGTAGAGCAGTTCTTC
TRBV18	.	TRBD1	TRBJ2-5	CASSTGQGMETQYF	TGTGCCAGCTCAACAGGACAGGGTATGGAGACCCAGTACTTC
TRBV11-3	.	.	TRBJ2-2	CASSLDFSWASTGELFF	TGTGCCAGCAGCTTAGATTTTAGCTGGGCGAGCACCGGGGAGCTGTTTTTT
TRBV30	.	TRBD1	TRBJ1-2	CAWSVPLGTGREGYTF	TGTGCCTGGAGTGTCCCTCTGGGGACAGGGAGGGAGGGCTACACCTTC
TRBV6-5	.	.	TRBJ1-1	CASSRGTLNTEAFF	TGTGCCAGCAGCAGAGGGACTTTGAACACTGAAGCTTTCTTT
TRBV18	.	.	TRBJ1-4	CASSPPGPGNEKLFF	TGTGCCAGCTCACCACCCGGGCCGGGAAACGAAAAACTGTTTTTT
TRBV30	.	.	TRBJ2-7	CAWSPTVVAEQYF	TGTGCCTGGAGTCCGACAGTGGTTGCCGAGCAGTACTTC
TRBV6-4	many	.	TRBJ2-3	CASSETGSTDTQYF	TGTGCCAGCAGTGAGACGGGTAGCACAGATACGCAGTATTTT
TRBV5-4	.	.	TRBJ2-7	CASSSLTVPYEQYF	TGTGCCAGCAGCTCCTTGACAGTTCCCTACGAGCAGTACTTC
TRBV7-7	.	TRBD1	TRBJ2-2	CASSPTGYGTGELFF	TGTGCTAGCAGCCCGACAGGGTATGGCACCGGGGAGCTGTTTTTT
TRBV5-5	.	.	TRBJ1-1	CASSPWGFNTEAFF	TGTGCCAGCAGCCCGTGGGGGTTCAACACTGAAGCTTTCTTT
TRBV7-9	.	TRBD1	TRBJ1-5	CASSYGTGDQPQHF	TGTGCCAGCAGCTACGGGACAGGGGATCAGCCCCAGCATTTT
TRBV28	.	.	TRBJ2-5	CASSKDLLGAQYF	TGTGCCAGCAGCAAGGACCTCCTGGGGGCCCAGTACTTC
TRBV5-1	.	.	TRBJ1-5	CASSLVGGSPNQPQHF	TGCGCCAGCAGCTTGGTGGGGGGCAGCCCCAATCAGCCCCAGCATTTT
TRBV19	.	TRBD1	TRBJ2-7	CASSTPRRTGGLGEQYF	TGTGCCAGTAGTACCCCTCGAAGGACAGGGGGATTGGGCGAGCAGTACTTC
TRBV5-6	.	TRBD2	TRBJ2-5	CASSTWTSGWEETQYF	TGTGCCAGCAGCACCTGGACTAGCGGCTGGGAAGAGACCCAGTACTTC
TRBV5-6	.	.	TRBJ2-7	CASSLALEWEYEQYF	TGTGCCAGCAGCTTGGCACTAGAATGGGAATACGAGCAGTACTTC
TRBV6-1	.	.	TRBJ1-2	CASRTGPSYGYTF	TGTGCCAGCAGGACAGGACCTTCCTATGGCTACACCTTC
TRBV11-3	once	.	TRBJ1-4	CASNSGTLFEKLFF	TGTGCCAGCAACTCGGGGACACTTTTCGAAAAACTGTTTTTT
TRBV27	once	.	TRBJ1-2	CASSLRYSGGTNYGYTF	TGTGCCAGCAGTTTAAGGTACAGCGGGGGAACTAACTATGGCTACACCTTC
TRBV29-1	.	.	TRBJ2-1	CSAGQGGNEQFF	TGCAGCGCCGGGCAGGGAGGCAATGAGCAGTTCTTC
TRBV7-9	.	TRBD2	TRBJ2-5	CASSLLVTSGNLHQETQYF	TGTGCCAGCAGCTTACTCGTGACTAGCGGGAACCTCCACCAAGAGACCCAGTACTTC
TRBV5-1	.	TRBD1	TRBJ2-7	CAGRDRGLSRQYF	TGCGCCGGACGGGACAGGGGGCTGAGTAGGCAGTACTTC
TRBV11-1	many	.	TRBJ2-7	CASSLTGPEQYF	TGTGCCAGCAGCTTAACCGGCCCCGAGCAGTACTTC
TRBV5-4	.	.	TRBJ2-5	CASSFRGTETQYF	TGTGCCAGCAGCTTCCGTGGGACAGAGACCCAGTACTTC
TRBV9	.	TRBD2	TRBJ2-7	CASSVDGRASGRYEQYF	TGTGCCAGCAGCGTAGACGGGCGGGCTAGCGGGAGGTACGAGCAGTACTTC
TRBV6-1	.	.	TRBJ1-5	CASNRENSNQPQHF	TGTGCCAGCAACAGGGAAAATAGCAATCAGCCCCAGCATTTT
TRBV5-1	.	.	TRBJ2-2	CASSLNPPNTGELFF	TGCGCCAGCAGCTTAAATCCCCCGAACACCGGGGAGCTGTTTTTT
TRBV2	few	TRBD1	TRBJ1-2	CASSYQGTEIYGYTF	TGTGCCAGCAGTTATCAAGGGACAGAGATCTATGGCTACACCTTC
TRBV7-2	.	.	TRBJ2-2	CASSLDWGTGELFF	TGTGCCAGCAGCTTAGATTGGGGCACCGGGGAGCTGTTTTTT
TRBV6-6	.	TRBD1	TRBJ1-5	CASRQGSRPQHF	TGTGCCAGTCGACAGGGAAGTCGGCCCCAGCATTTT
TRBV28	.	TRBD1	TRBJ2-2	CASSPTGPTGELFF	TGTGCCAGCAGCCCGACAGGGCCCACCGGGGAGCTGTTTTTT
TRBV5-8	.	.	TRBJ1-4	CASSPGRGVITNEKLFF	TGTGCCAGCAGCCCGGGCCGGGGGGTTATCACTAATGAAAAACTGTTTTTT
TRBV25-1	.	.	TRBJ2-7	CASSDSSGPSSYEQYF	TGTGCCAGCAGTGATTCTTCCGGGCCTAGCTCCTACGAGCAGTACTTC
TRBV10-3	.	.	TRBJ1-2	CAISAEQGYGYTF	TGTGCCATCAGTGCAGAACAGGGCTATGGCTACACCTTC
TRBV5-4	.	.	TRBJ2-6	CASSLNRLAGANVLTF	TGTGCCAGCAGCTTGAACAGGTTAGCTGGGGCCAACGTCCTGACTTTC